The TCR beta chain under discussion was sequenced for a study of blood T cell repertoires in COVID-19. Followed over time, Seattle patients had been enrolled while infection was active. Methods used by the authors: From reference gene primer amplification, estimates of nucleated cell counts were derived. Repertoires were generated with immunoSEQ multiplex PCR, while TCRdb's copy carries only in-frame clones and drops some. V and J calls and clone size come straight from that table; D and trimming were deduced from the DNA. The sample records about 120,000 clones, about four fifths being singletons. V was clipped by 7 bases and J by 0 bases, with 9 bases between them. CDR3 length: 13 residues. From germline, CDR1 is LNHDA and CDR2 SQIVND (reference sequence).

The origin of this receptor is a man younger than 45 with COVID-19, enrolled during active disease. The sequencing input was peripheral blood. This chain links TRBV19 with TRBJ2-5, with D tentatively TRBD1 (5 bases). CDR3 sequence reads: CASKSGYQETQYF. As DNA, the CDR3 is TGTGCCAGTAAATCAGGGTACCAAGAGACCCAGTACTTC.